The present TCR beta chain was sequenced within a study of spatial heterogeneity in lung cancer. Notes on the study in general: For expanded intratumoral alpha and beta TCRs, counts tracked tumor mutation counts.

Time point indicated: sample taken at primary tumor resection. Samples were obtained from some 72 donors, all untreated early-stage non-small cell lung cancer patients. Each CDR3 protein gets one entry after TCRdb re-called the 5' RACE reads with MiXCR. The sample shows about 20,000 distinct CDR3 sequences, around 6.8% of them seen only once. The table lists this clonotype with many counts. Antigen unknown. This sequence may be a read error, since a much larger clone differs from it by one base. The source was lung tumor tissue, collected at surgery. The clonotype was recovered from a male donor with early-stage non-small cell lung cancer.

CDR3 DNA: TGCGCCAGCAGCGCCACAGGGCGTGTTGGCTATGGCGACACCTTC. Translated, it gives CASSATGRVGYGDTF. The V and J genes are TRBV4-3 and TRBJ1-2; maybe TRBD1 (6 bases). CDR1 LGHNA and CDR2 YSLEER come from the germline V gene. The CDR3 contains 15 residues.